This is a list of T cell receptor beta chains from one sample in a study of PD-1 blockade in classical Hodgkin lymphoma. Assay used: immunoSEQ multiplex PCR; TCRdb lists only in-frame clones, some missing. The sample records about 18,000 clones, roughly four fifths being singletons. Sequencing used CD4+ T cells from blood, obtained before the fourth cycle of nivolumab. These receptors were obtained from a human donor with classical Hodgkin lymphoma. The CDR3 runs from the conserved cysteine through the conserved F or W. The D gene is left open where the match is weak. Clone size is given for some rows only: seen once, a few or many times, or a class if the clone is expanded.

D gene: NA
J gene: TRBJ2-5
clone size: NA
V gene: TRBV7-2
CDR3 DNA: TGTGCCAGCAGCTTCTGGGGCAGGGGTCAAGAGACCCAGTACTTC
CDR3 protein: CASSFWGRGQETQYF

D gene: TRBD1
J gene: TRBJ2-5
clone size: NA
V gene: TRBV6-5
CDR3 DNA: TGTGCCAGCAGAAGACAGGGGGCAGGGGAGACCCAGTACTTC
CDR3 protein: CASRRQGAGETQYF

D gene: TRBD2
J gene: TRBJ2-1
clone size: NA
V gene: TRBV19
CDR3 DNA: TGTGCCATATCCTATCGGGGGGGACTAGCGGGAGCAGATGAGCAGTTCTTC
CDR3 protein: CAISYRGGLAGADEQFF

D gene: NA
J gene: TRBJ2-3
clone size: NA
V gene: TRBV11-2
CDR3 DNA: TGTGCCAGCAGCTTAGGGGATACGCAGTATTTT
CDR3 protein: CASSLGDTQYF

D gene: TRBD1
J gene: TRBJ1-5
clone size: NA
V gene: TRBV27
CDR3 DNA: TGTGCCAGCAGTCCCGATCGGACAGGGAGGAATCAGCCCCAGCATTTT
CDR3 protein: CASSPDRTGRNQPQHF

D gene: NA
J gene: TRBJ2-1
clone size: NA
V gene: TRBV4-2
CDR3 DNA: TGTGCCAGCAGCCAAGACGAGGGGGGTGGCGGTAACAATGAGCAGTTCTTC
CDR3 protein: CASSQDEGGGGNNEQFF

D gene: NA
J gene: TRBJ1-6
clone size: NA
V gene: TRBV27
CDR3 DNA: TGTGCCAGCAGTTCCTTGACTCCCGCCTCCTATAATTCACCCCTCCACTTT
CDR3 protein: CASSSLTPASYNSPLHF

D gene: NA
J gene: TRBJ2-7
clone size: NA
V gene: TRBV7-2
CDR3 DNA: TGTGCCAGCAGCTTAGACCGGGACTTCTACTACGAGCAGTACTTC
CDR3 protein: CASSLDRDFYYEQYF

D gene: NA
J gene: TRBJ2-1
clone size: NA
V gene: TRBV2
CDR3 DNA: TGTGCCAGCAGTCGGGCAACCACCAAGCGAGGGTACAATGAGCAGTTCTTC
CDR3 protein: CASSRATTKRGYNEQFF

D gene: NA
J gene: TRBJ1-5
clone size: NA
V gene: TRBV7-9
CDR3 DNA: TGTGCCAGCAGCTTAGCCGGGACATTGGTTGATAGCAATCAGCCCCAGCATTTT
CDR3 protein: CASSLAGTLVDSNQPQHF

D gene: TRBD2
J gene: TRBJ2-7
clone size: NA
V gene: TRBV28
CDR3 DNA: TGTGCCAGCAGAAATAGCGGGAGGGGAACCTACGAGCAGTACTTC
CDR3 protein: CASRNSGRGTYEQYF

D gene: TRBD2
J gene: TRBJ2-1
clone size: few
V gene: TRBV2
CDR3 DNA: TGTGCCAGCAGTGAACTAGCGGGAGAGGCGAATGAGCAGTTCTTC
CDR3 protein: CASSELAGEANEQFF

D gene: TRBD2
J gene: TRBJ2-3
clone size: once
V gene: TRBV5-6
CDR3 DNA: TGTGCCAGCAGCTTTCCGGCCACTAGCGGGAGGGCGGTAGATACGCAGTATTTT
CDR3 protein: CASSFPATSGRAVDTQYF

D gene: NA
J gene: TRBJ2-4
clone size: NA
V gene: TRBV6-1
CDR3 DNA: TGTGCCACATCCGGGACAAACAAAAACATTCAGTACTTC
CDR3 protein: CATSGTNKNIQYF

D gene: NA
J gene: TRBJ1-1
clone size: few
V gene: TRBV7-9
CDR3 DNA: TGTGCCAGCAGCTTGGATAGGGGGACTGAAGCTTTCTTT
CDR3 protein: CASSLDRGTEAFF

D gene: NA
J gene: TRBJ1-1
clone size: NA
V gene: TRBV2
CDR3 DNA: TGTGCCAGCAGTGTGACGGGGGTCACTGAAGCTTTCTTT
CDR3 protein: CASSVTGVTEAFF

D gene: TRBD2
J gene: TRBJ2-5
clone size: NA
V gene: TRBV7-8
CDR3 DNA: TGTGCCAGCAGCCGCGCGGCGGGGACTAAAGAGACCCAGTACTTC
CDR3 protein: CASSRAAGTKETQYF

D gene: NA
J gene: TRBJ2-6
clone size: NA
V gene: TRBV4-1
CDR3 DNA: TGCGCCAGCAGCCAAGAACTTAGGCGAGCGGGGGCCAACGTCCTGACTTTC
CDR3 protein: CASSQELRRAGANVLTF